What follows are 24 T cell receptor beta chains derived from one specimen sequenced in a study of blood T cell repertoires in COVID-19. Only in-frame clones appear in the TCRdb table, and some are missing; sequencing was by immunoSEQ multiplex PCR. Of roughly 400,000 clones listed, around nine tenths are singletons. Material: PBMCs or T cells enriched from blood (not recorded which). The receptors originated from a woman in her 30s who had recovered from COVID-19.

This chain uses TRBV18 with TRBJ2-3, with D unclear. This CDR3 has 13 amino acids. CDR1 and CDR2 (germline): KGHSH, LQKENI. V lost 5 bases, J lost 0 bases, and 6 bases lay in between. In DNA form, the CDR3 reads TGTGCCAGCTCAACTCTGAGCACAGATACGCAGTATTTT. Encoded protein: CASSTLSTDTQYF.

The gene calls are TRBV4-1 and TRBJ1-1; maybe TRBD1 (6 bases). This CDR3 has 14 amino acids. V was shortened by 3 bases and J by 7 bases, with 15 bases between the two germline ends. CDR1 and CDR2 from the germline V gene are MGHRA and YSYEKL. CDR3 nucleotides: TGCGCCAGCAGCCACCCAACAGGGTTAGGTGAAGCTTTCTTT. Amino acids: CASSHPTGLGEAFF.

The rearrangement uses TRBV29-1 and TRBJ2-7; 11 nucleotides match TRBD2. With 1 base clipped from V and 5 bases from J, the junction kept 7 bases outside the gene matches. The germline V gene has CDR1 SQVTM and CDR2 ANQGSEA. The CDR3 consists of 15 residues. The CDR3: CSVEGYGLAGNEQYF. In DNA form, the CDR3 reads TGCAGCGTTGAAGGGTATGGACTAGCGGGCAACGAGCAGTACTTC.

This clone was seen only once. CDR3 loop: CASNSPGTGDEKLFF. CDR3 DNA sequence: TGTGCCAGTAACTCACCCGGGACAGGGGACGAAAAACTGTTTTTT. V usage is TRBV19 and J usage is TRBJ1-4, with 10 positions matching TRBD1. Germline lookup yields CDR1 LNHDA and CDR2 SQIVND (reference sequence). With V trimmed by 7 bases and J by 8 bases, 10 bases remained unmatched. This CDR3 has 15 residues.

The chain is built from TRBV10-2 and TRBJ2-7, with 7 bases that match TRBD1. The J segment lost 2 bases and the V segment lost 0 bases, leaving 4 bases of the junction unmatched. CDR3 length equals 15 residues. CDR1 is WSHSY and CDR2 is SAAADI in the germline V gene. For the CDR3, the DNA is TGCGCCAGCAGTGAGTCGACTCAGGGGGCCTACGAGCAGTACTTC. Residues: CASSESTQGAYEQYF.

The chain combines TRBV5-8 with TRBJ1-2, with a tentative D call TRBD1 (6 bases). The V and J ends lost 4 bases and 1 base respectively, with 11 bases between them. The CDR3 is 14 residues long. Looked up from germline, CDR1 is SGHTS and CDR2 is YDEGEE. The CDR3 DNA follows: TGTGCCAGCAGCCCGTGGACAGATAACTATGGCTACACCTTC. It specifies CASSPWTDNYGYTF. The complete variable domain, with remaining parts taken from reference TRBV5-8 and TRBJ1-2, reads EAGVTQSPTHLIKTRGQQATLRCSPISGHTSVYWYQQALGLGLQFLLWYDEGEERNRGNFPPRFSGRQFPNYSSELNVNALELEDSALYLCASSPWTDNYGYTFGSGTRLTVV.

CDR3: CASSWYGGTGYYEQYF. CDR3 bases: TGTGCCAGCAGCTGGTACGGGGGGACGGGGTACTACGAGCAGTACTTC. The V gene is TRBV5-4, the J gene TRBJ2-7, with TRBD2 identical over 7 bases. The CDR3 length is 16 residues. CDR1 SGHNT and CDR2 YYREEE come from the germline V gene (reference sequence). V lost 3 bases to trimming and J lost 3 bases; unmatched junction nucleotides: 12.

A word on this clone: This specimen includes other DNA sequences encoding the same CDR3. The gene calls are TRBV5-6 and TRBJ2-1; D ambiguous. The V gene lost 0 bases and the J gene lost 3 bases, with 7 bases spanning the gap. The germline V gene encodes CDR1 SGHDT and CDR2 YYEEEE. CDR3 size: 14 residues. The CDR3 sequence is CASSLGRGYNEQFF. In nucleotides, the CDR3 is TGTGCCAGCAGCTTGGGCCGCGGCTACAATGAGCAGTTCTTC.

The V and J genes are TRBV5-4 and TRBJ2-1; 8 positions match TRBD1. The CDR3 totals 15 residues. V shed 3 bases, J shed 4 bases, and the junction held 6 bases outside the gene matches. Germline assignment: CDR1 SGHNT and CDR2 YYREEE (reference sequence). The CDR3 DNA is TGTGCCAGCAGCTACCGACAGGGGCCTTACAATGAGCAGTTCTTC. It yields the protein CASSYRQGPYNEQFF. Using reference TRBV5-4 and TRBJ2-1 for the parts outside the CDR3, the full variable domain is ETGVTQSPTHLIKTRGQQVTLRCSSQSGHNTVSWYQQALGQGPQFIFQYYREEENGRGNFPPRFSGLQFPNYSSELNVNALELDDSALYLCASSYRQGPYNEQFFGPGTRLTVL.

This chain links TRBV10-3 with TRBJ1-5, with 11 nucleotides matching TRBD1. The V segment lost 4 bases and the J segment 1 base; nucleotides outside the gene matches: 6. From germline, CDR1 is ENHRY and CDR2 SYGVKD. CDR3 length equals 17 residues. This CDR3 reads CAISGTGGAGSNQPQHF. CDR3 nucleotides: TGTGCCATCAGTGGGACAGGGGGCGCGGGGAGCAATCAGCCCCAGCATTTT.

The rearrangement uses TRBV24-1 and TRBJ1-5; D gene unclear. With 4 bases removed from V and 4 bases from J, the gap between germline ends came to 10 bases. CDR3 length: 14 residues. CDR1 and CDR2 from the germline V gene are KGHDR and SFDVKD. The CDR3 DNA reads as TGTGCCACCAGTGACCTCGGGGTAAATCAGCCCCAGCATTTT. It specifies CATSDLGVNQPQHF.

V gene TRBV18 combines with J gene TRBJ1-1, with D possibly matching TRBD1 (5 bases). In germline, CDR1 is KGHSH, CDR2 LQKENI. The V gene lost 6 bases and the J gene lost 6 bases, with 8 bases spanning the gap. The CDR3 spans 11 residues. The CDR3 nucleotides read TGTGCCAGCTCCCAGGGCTCTGAAGCTTTCTTT. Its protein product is CASSQGSEAFF. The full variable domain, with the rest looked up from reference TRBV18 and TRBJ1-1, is NAGVMQNPRHLVRRRGQEARLRCSPMKGHSHVYWYRQLPEEGLKFMVYLQKENIIDESGMPKERFSAEFPKEGPSILRIQQVVRGDSAAYFCASSQGSEAFFGQGTRLTVV.

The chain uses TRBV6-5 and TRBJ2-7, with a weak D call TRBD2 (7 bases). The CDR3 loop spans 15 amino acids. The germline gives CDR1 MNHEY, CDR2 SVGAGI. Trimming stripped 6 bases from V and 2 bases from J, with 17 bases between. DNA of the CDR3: TGTGCCAGCAGCCTTATAGGGGGGGAGACCTACGAGCAGTACTTC. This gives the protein CASSLIGGETYEQYF.

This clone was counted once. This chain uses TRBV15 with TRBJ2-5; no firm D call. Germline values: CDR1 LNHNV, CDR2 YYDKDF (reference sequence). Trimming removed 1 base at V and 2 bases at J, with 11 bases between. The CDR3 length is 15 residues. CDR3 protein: CATSRAPGPQETQYF. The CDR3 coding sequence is TGTGCCACCAGCAGAGCTCCGGGTCCTCAAGAGACCCAGTACTTC.

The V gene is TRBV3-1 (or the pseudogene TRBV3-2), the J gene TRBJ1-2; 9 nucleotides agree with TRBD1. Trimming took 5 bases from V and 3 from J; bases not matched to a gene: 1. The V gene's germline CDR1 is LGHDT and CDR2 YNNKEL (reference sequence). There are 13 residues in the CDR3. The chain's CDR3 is CASSRQGDYGYTF. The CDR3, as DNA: TGTGCCAGCAGCAGACAGGGGGACTATGGCTACACCTTC.

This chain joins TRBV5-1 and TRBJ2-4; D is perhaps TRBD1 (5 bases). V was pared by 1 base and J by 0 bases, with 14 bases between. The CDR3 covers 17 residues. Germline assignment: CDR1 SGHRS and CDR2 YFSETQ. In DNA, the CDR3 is TGCGCCAGCAGCTTGTCAGTCAGGGAAATAGCCAAAAACATTCAGTACTTC. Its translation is CASSLSVREIAKNIQYF. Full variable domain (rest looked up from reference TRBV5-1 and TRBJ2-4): KAGVTQTPRYLIKTRGQQVTLSCSPISGHRSVSWYQQTPGQGLQFLFEYFSETQRNKGNFPGRFSGRQFSNSRSEMNVSTLELGDSALYLCASSLSVREIAKNIQYFGAGTRLSVL.

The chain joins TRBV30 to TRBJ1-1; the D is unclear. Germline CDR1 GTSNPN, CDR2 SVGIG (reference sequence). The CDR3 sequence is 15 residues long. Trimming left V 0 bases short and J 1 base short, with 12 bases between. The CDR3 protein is CAWSVLGVANTEAFF. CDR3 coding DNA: TGTGCCTGGAGTGTACTCGGGGTTGCGAACACTGAAGCTTTCTTT. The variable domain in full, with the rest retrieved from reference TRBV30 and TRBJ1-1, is SQTIHQWPATLVQPVGSPLSLECTVEGTSNPNLYWYRQAAGRGLQLLFYSVGIGQISSEVPQNLSASRPQDRQFILSSKKLLLSDSGFYLCAWSVLGVANTEAFFGQGTRLTVV.

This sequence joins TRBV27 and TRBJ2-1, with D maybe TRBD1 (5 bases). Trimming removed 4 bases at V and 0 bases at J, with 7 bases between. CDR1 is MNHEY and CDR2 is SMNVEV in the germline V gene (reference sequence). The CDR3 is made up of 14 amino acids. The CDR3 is CASSWGGSYNEQFF. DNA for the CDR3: TGTGCCAGCAGTTGGGGCGGCTCCTACAATGAGCAGTTCTTC.

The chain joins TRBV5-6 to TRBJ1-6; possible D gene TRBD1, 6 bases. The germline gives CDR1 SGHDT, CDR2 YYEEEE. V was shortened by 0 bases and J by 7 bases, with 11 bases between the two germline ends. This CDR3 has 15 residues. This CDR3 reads CASSLGTVRNSPLHF. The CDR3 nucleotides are TGTGCCAGCAGCTTGGGGACAGTAAGGAATTCACCCCTCCACTTT.

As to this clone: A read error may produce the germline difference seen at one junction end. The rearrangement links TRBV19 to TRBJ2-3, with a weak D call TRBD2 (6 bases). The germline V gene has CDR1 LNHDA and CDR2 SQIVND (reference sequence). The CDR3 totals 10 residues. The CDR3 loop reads CASSSSRLVF. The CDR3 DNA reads TGTGCCAGTAGTTCCTCTCGACTAGTATTT.

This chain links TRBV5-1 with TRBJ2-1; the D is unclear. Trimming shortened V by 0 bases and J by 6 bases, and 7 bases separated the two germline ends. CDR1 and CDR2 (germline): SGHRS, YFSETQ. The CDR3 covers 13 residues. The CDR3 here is CASSLVIGNEQFF. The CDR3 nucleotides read TGCGCCAGCAGCTTGGTTATCGGCAATGAGCAGTTCTTC.

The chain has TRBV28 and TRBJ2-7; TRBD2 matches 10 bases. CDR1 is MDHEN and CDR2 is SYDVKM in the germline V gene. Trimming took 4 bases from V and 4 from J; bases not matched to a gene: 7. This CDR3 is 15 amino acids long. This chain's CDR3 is CASSYRTSGSYEQYF. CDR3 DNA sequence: TGTGCCAGCAGTTACCGGACTAGCGGCTCTTACGAGCAGTACTTC. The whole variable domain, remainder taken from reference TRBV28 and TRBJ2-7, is DVKVTQSSRYLVKRTGEKVFLECVQDMDHENMFWYRQDPGLGLRLIYFSYDVKMKEKGDIPEGYSVSREKKERFSLILESASTNQTSMYLCASSYRTSGSYEQYFGPGTRLTVT.

CDR3 region: CASSPGLASHEQFF. In DNA, the CDR3 is TGTGCCAGCAGCCCCGGACTAGCTAGTCATGAGCAGTTCTTC. V and J are TRBV7-3 and TRBJ2-1; 8 nucleotides agree with TRBD2. J gave up 8 bases and V 5 bases, and 8 bases lay outside the gene matches. Per the germline V gene, CDR1 is SGHTA and CDR2 is FQGTGA. The CDR3 consists of 14 residues. Filled out from reference TRBV7-3 and TRBJ2-1, the complete variable domain reads GAGVSQTPSNKVTEKGKYVELRCDPISGHTALYWYRQSLGQGPEFLIYFQGTGAADDSGLPNDRFFAVRPEGSVSTLKIQRTERGDSAVYLCASSPGLASHEQFFGPGTRLTVL.

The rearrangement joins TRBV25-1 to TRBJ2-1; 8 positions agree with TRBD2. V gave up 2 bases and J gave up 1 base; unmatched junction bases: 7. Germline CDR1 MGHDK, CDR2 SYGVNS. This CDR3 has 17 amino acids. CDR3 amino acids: CASSEGSGRISYNEQFF. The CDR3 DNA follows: TGTGCCAGCAGTGAAGGAAGCGGGAGAATTTCCTACAATGAGCAGTTCTTC.